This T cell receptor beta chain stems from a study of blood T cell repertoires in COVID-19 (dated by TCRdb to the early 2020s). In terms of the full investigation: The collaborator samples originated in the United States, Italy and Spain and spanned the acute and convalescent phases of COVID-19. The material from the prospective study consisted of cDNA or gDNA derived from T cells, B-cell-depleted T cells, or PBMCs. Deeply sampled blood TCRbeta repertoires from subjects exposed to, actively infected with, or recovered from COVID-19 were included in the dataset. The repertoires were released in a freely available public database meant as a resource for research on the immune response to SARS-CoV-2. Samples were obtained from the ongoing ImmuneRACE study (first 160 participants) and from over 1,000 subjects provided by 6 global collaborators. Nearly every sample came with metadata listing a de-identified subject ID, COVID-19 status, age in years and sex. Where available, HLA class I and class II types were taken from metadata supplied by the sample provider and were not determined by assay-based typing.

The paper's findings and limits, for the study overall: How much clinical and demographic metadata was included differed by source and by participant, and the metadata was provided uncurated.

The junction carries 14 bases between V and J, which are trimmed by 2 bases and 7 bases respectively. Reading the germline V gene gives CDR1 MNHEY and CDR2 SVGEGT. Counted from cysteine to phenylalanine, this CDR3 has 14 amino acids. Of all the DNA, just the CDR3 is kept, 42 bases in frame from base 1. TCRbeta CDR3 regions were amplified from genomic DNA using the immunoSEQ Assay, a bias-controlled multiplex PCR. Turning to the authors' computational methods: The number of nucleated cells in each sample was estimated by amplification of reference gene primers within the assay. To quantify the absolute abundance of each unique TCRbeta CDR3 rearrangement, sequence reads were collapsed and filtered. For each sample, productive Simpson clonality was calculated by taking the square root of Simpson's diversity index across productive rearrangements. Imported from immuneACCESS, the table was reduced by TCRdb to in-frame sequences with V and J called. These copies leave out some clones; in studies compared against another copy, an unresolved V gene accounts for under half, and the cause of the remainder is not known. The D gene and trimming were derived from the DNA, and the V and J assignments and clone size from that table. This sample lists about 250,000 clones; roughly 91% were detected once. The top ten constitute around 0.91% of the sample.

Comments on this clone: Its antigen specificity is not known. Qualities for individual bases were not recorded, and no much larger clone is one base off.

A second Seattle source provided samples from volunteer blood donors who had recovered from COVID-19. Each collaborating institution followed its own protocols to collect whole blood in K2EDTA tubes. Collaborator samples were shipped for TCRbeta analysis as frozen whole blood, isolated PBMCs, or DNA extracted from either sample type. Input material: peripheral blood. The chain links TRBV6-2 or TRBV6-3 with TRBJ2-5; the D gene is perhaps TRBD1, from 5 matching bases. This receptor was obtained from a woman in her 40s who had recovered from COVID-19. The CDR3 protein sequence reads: CASSYEWGQGTQYF. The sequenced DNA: TGTGCCAGCAGTTACGAGTGGGGCCAGGGGACCCAGTACTTC.